These T cell receptor beta chains were read from a single sample in a study of CD8 T cells in Susac syndrome. TCRdb passed the immunoSEQ multiplex PCR reads through MiXCR, listing each CDR3 protein once. In the table there are under 110,000 distinct CDR3 sequences, approximately 93% of which are singletons. Sequenced material: CD8+ T cells from PBMCs. These TCRs come from a human donor with Susac syndrome. CDR3s include the opening cysteine and the closing phenylalanine or tryptophan. The D gene is left open where the match is weak.

TRBD1	TRBJ2-7	TRBV2	TGTGCCAGCAGTTCCGGGACAGCCTACTACGAGCAGTACTTC	CASSSGTAYYEQYF
-	TRBJ2-1	TRBV9	TGTGCCAGCAGCGTAGCCGAGTACAATGAGCAGTTCTTC	CASSVAEYNEQFF
-	TRBJ2-4	TRBV2	TGTGCCAGCAGCGAAGTAGGGCAGCTAGCCAAAAACATTCAGTACTTC	CASSEVGQLAKNIQYF
-	TRBJ1-4	TRBV20-1	TGCAGTGCTAGAGAAAGTCCGGGTAGTGAAAAACTGTTTTTT	CSARESPGSEKLFF
TRBD1	TRBJ2-4	TRBV29-1	TGCAGCGTTGCCCGGGACAGGCGATGGGACATTCAGTACTTC	CSVARDRRWDIQYF
-	TRBJ2-4	TRBV9	TGTGCCAGCAGCGAACAGGGACTCCTAGCCAAAAACATTCAGTACTTC	CASSEQGLLAKNIQYF
-	TRBJ2-3	TRBV29-1	TGCAGCGTTGACCCCCGGGCGGTACCCAGCACAGATACGCAGTATTTT	CSVDPRAVPSTDTQYF
TRBD1	TRBJ2-7	TRBV6-5	TGTGCCAGCAGTGGAGGGACAGGGGGCTCCTACGAGCAGTACTTC	CASSGGTGGSYEQYF
-	TRBJ2-7	TRBV27	TGTGCCAGCAGTTTAGGCTCGGGCTACGAGCAGTACTTC	CASSLGSGYEQYF
-	TRBJ1-6	TRBV3-1	TGTGCCAGCAGCCAAGATAGGGCAGACTACTATAATTCACCCCTCCACTTT	CASSQDRADYYNSPLHF
-	TRBJ2-5	TRBV13	TGTGCCAGCAGTGCGAGGAGGGAAGAGACCCAGTACTTC	CASSARREETQYF
TRBD1	TRBJ1-4	TRBV7-8	TGTGCCAGCAGCTTAAATCCCGGGACAGCTAATGAAAAACTGTTTTTT	CASSLNPGTANEKLFF
-	TRBJ2-3	TRBV18	TGTGCCAGCTCACCAACGGGAAACACAGATACGCAGTATTTT	CASSPTGNTDTQYF
-	TRBJ2-1	TRBV12-3/TRBV12-4	TGTGCCAGCAGTTGGGGGGCTAATGAGCAGTTCTTC	CASSWGANEQFF
-	TRBJ2-1	TRBV12-5	TGTGCTAGTGGTTTGGACGGGGGTCGGAATGAGCAGTTCTTC	CASGLDGGRNEQFF
TRBD1	TRBJ2-2	TRBV20-1	TGCAGTGCCTCTAACAGGGGGCTAGGGGGGGAGCTGTTTTTT	CSASNRGLGGELFF
TRBD1	TRBJ2-1	TRBV7-8	TGTGCCAGCAGCTTAGTCTCGGGACAGGGGGACAATGAGCAGTTCTTC	CASSLVSGQGDNEQFF
-	TRBJ1-1	TRBV19	TGTGCCAGTAGTCTACGACTCGAGAAAACTGAAGCTTTCTTT	CASSLRLEKTEAFF
-	TRBJ1-1	TRBV9	TGTGCCAGCAGCGTAGCCGGGACTGAAGCTTTCTTT	CASSVAGTEAFF
-	TRBJ2-5	TRBV20-1	TGCAGTGCTAGAGATCAGAGAATCCAAGAGACCCAGTACTTC	CSARDQRIQETQYF
-	TRBJ2-1	TRBV5-6	TGTGCCAGCAGCTTGGGGGGGCTAAGGAATGAGCAGTTCTTC	CASSLGGLRNEQFF
-	TRBJ2-7	TRBV13	TGTGCCAGCAGCTTAGGACTGCGCGAGCAGTACTTC	CASSLGLREQYF
-	TRBJ2-3	TRBV20-1	TGCAGTGCTAGAGACGGGCAGGGCCCAGATACGCAGTATTTT	CSARDGQGPDTQYF
-	TRBJ2-7	TRBV25-1	TGTGCCAGCACCATAAAGGGCAGTCGGGAGCAGTACTTC	CASTIKGSREQYF
TRBD1	TRBJ1-2	TRBV5-6	TGTGCCAGCAGCGGGGGACAGGGTTACTACACCTTC	CASSGGQGYYTF
-	TRBJ1-2	TRBV5-4	TGTGCCAGCAGCATTGCAGGGGCTTTAGGCTACACCTTC	CASSIAGALGYTF
TRBD1	TRBJ1-2	TRBV12-3/TRBV12-4	TGTGCCAGCAGCTCGGACAGGGTCGGGGGCTACACCTTC	CASSSDRVGGYTF